The 27 T cell receptor beta chains below come from one sample, sequenced in a study of spatial heterogeneity in lung cancer. TCRdb fed the 5' RACE reads into MiXCR, producing one record per CDR3 protein. The sample records nearly 10,000 distinct CDR3 sequences, 3.9% being singletons. Noted time point: blood taken at disease recurrence. The sequenced material consisted of unsorted whole RNA from tumor, nontumor lung or frozen PBMC. Source: PBMCs, taken at recurrence. The receptors come from a female donor with early-stage non-small cell lung cancer.

Relative to its sample, this clonotype is large. As an off-target read in a library built for alpha chains, this beta chain has a frequency of little significance. The rearrangement uses TRBV6-2 or TRBV6-3 and TRBJ1-5; weak D call: TRBD1 (5 bases). Germline values: CDR1 MNHEY, CDR2 SVGEGT. Between the trimmed V and J ends, which lost 6 bases and 7 bases, there was a span of 13 bases. The CDR3 is 13 residues long. The CDR3 bases are TGTGCCAGCAGGAAGTCAGGGAGCCAGCCCCAGCATTTT. This sequence encodes CASRKSGSQPQHF.

At least ten counts were recorded for this clonotype. This beta chain is off target for a library built for alpha chains, so its abundance means little. This chain uses TRBV20-1 with TRBJ2-3, with D possibly matching TRBD2 (7 bases). Germline-derived CDR1 and CDR2 are DFQATT and SNEGSKA (reference sequence). The CDR3 runs 16 residues. V shed 4 bases and J shed 3 bases, with 20 bases lying between them. CDR3 DNA: TGCAGTGCTAAGGGGGGAGGGGCGGCAAGAACAGATACGCAGTATTTT. Protein: CSAKGGGAARTDTQYF.

This clonotype was picked up many times. With the library built for alpha chains, this beta chain is off target and its frequency is not meaningful. The chain recombines TRBV28 with TRBJ1-1, with TRBD1 identical over 9 bases. Trimming cost V 4 bases and J 4 bases; bases outside gene matches: 10. The germline CDR1 and CDR2 sequences are MDHEN and SYDVKM. The CDR3 runs 16 residues. Here the CDR3 DNA reads TGTGCCAGCAGTTGGGGGACAGGGACGATTGGCACTGAAGCTTTCTTT. Translated, it gives CASSWGTGTIGTEAFF.

This clonotype came up many times. This beta chain came through as a stray read in a library set up for alpha chains, and its size says little. The rearrangement joins TRBV28 to TRBJ2-7; 12 bases map to TRBD1. The length of the CDR3 is 16 residues. V trimming: 3 bases; J trimming: 5 bases; junction bases outside the gene matches: 8. Germline V gene data show CDR1 as MDHEN and CDR2 as SYDVKM. CDR3 nucleotides: TGTGCCAGCAGTTTCTTGAGGGGGACAGGGGGCAACGAGCAGTACTTC. This encodes CASSFLRGTGGNEQYF.

In this sample, this clonotype turned up a few times. A read error may explain this, as a much larger clone is one base away. The conserved closing phenylalanine or tryptophan is absent in this CDR3, likely reflecting a read error. The library was designed around alpha chains, so this beta chain is a stray read whose abundance carries little weight. The rearrangement links TRBV6-5 to TRBJ1-5; 9 positions agree with TRBD1. Germline-derived CDR1 and CDR2 are MNHEY and SVGAGI. CDR3 length: 12 residues. In DNA form, the CDR3 reads TGTGTAACGGGACAGGGTAATCAGCCCCAGCATTCT. It codes for CVTGQGNQPQHS.

With respect to this clonotype: A library made for alpha chains picked up this beta chain off target, so its size means little. This chain connects TRBV29-1 to TRBJ2-2; no reliable D call. CDR3 length: 14 residues. CDR1 and CDR2 (germline): SQVTM, ANQGSEA. V was shortened by 4 bases and J by 0 bases, with 9 bases between the two germline ends. CDR3 sequence reads: CSVVWSTNTGELFF. The CDR3 coding sequence is TGCAGCGTTGTCTGGAGTACGAACACCGGGGAGCTGTTTTTT.

As for this clonotype: Being off target in a library aimed at alpha chains, this beta chain has a size of little meaning. CDR3 bases: TGTGCCAGCAGTTTAGGTTTTGGTACAGGGGGGCAGTATTTT. Its protein product is CASSLGFGTGGQYF. V and J are TRBV28 and TRBJ2-3; 8 positions agree with TRBD1. Germline V CDR1 and CDR2: MDHEN, SYDVKM. V lost 2 bases to trimming and J lost 11 bases; unmatched junction nucleotides: 9. This CDR3 comprises 14 residues. Complete variable domain (other parts from reference TRBV28 and TRBJ2-3): DVKVTQSSRYLVKRTGEKVFLECVQDMDHENMFWYRQDPGLGLRLIYFSYDVKMKEKGDIPEGYSVSREKKERFSLILESASTNQTSMYLCASSLGFGTGGQYFGPGTRLTVL.

This clonotype was seen ten or more times. In a library made to pick up alpha chains, this beta chain is a stray read with a size that means little. The chain has TRBV12-3 or TRBV12-4 and TRBJ2-1, with D perhaps TRBD1 (6 bases). The ends were cut back, 3 bases at V and 10 bases at J, with 13 bases in the middle. This CDR3 is 13 amino acids long. This CDR3 is CASSFRQAEEQFF. CDR3 sequence (DNA): TGTGCCAGCAGTTTCAGACAGGCTGAAGAGCAGTTCTTC.

By proportion, this clonotype is medium-sized. The library was built for alpha chains, so this beta chain is an off-target read and its size means little. The chain couples TRBV5-1 to TRBJ2-5, with 8 positions matching TRBD2. Germline V gives CDR1 SGHRS, CDR2 YFSETQ. J lost 7 bases, V lost 2 bases, and 10 bases had no gene match. The CDR3 is made up of 15 amino acids. CDR3 amino acids: CASSLQRGNSGTQYF. CDR3 DNA sequence: TGCGCCAGCAGCTTACAGCGGGGGAACTCGGGGACCCAGTACTTC.

This clonotype has a count of ten or more. The library was built for alpha chains, so this beta chain is an off-target read and its size means little. The chain carries TRBV20-1 and TRBJ2-7; D gene uncertain. The germline CDR1 and CDR2 sequences are DFQATT and SNEGSKA (reference sequence). Trimming removed 2 bases from V and 6 bases from J, with 14 bases in between. This CDR3 has 13 residues. The CDR3 DNA reads TGCAGTGCTAGAAGACGAGGAAACGGCGAGCAGTACTTC. It is translated as CSARRRGNGEQYF.

This clonotype is labeled large. This beta chain appears as a stray read in a library generated for alpha chains; its size is not informative. The rearrangement joins TRBV29-1 to TRBJ1-2; no firm D call. This CDR3 is built from 13 residues. Germline CDR1 reads SQVTM; CDR2 reads ANQGSEA. V lost 1 base and J lost 4, with 10 bases in between. The CDR3 is CSVEAARGYGYTF. The CDR3 DNA is TGCAGCGTTGAAGCTGCTCGTGGCTATGGCTACACCTTC.

Many counts were recorded for this clonotype. This beta chain lies outside the target of a library built for alpha chains; its clone size means little. The genes are TRBV7-9 and TRBJ2-3; perhaps TRBD1 as D (6 bases). Germline CDR1 reads SEHNR; CDR2 reads FQNEAQ (reference sequence). The CDR3 totals 14 residues. V dropped 5 bases and J dropped 0 bases, with 9 bases sitting between them. The CDR3: CASSGTISTDTQYF. CDR3 in DNA: TGTGCCAGCAGCGGGACAATTAGCACAGATACGCAGTATTTT.

There are many counts of this clonotype. As an off-target read in a library built for alpha chains, this beta chain has a frequency of little significance. V usage is TRBV27 and J usage is TRBJ2-5; TRBD2 matches 10 bases. CDR1 MNHEY and CDR2 SMNVEV come from the germline V gene (reference sequence). The CDR3 extends over 15 amino acids. J lost 1 base, V lost 10 bases, and 9 bases had no gene match. Written as DNA, the CDR3 is TGTGCCACCGGCTCTAGCGGGGGTTTCCAAGAGACCCAGTACTTC. This sequence encodes CATGSSGGFQETQYF.

In its sample, this clonotype was seen many times. A library prepared for alpha chains yielded this beta chain as an off-target read; its size is of little meaning. The rearrangement uses TRBV9 and TRBJ2-1; the D is unclear. Trimming removed 0 bases from V and 6 bases from J, with 7 bases in between. Germline CDR1 is SGDLS and CDR2 is YYNGEE. This CDR3 region has 13 residues. CDR3: CASSVGGRNEQFF. The CDR3 DNA reads as TGTGCCAGCAGCGTAGGAGGCCGCAATGAGCAGTTCTTC.

This clonotype was counted ten times or more. Because this beta chain is a stray read in a library intended to capture alpha chains, its abundance should not be given much weight. V gene TRBV14 combines with J gene TRBJ2-1; D possibly corresponds to TRBD2 (7 bases). Germline V CDR1 and CDR2: SGHDN, FVKESK. CDR3 length: 16 residues. Trimming left V 1 base short and J 7 bases short, with 17 bases between. The CDR3 reads CASSQVRGGHGNEQFF. CDR3 nucleotides: TGTGCCAGCAGCCAAGTGAGGGGGGGCCACGGAAATGAGCAGTTCTTC.

This clonotype was observed many times. Since it is a stray read in a library aimed at alpha chains, this beta chain has a size that is not meaningful. The V gene is TRBV11-2, the J gene TRBJ2-1, with TRBD1 as a possible D gene (6 bases). The V end was cut by 4 bases, the J end by 3 bases, with 10 bases between. The CDR3 length is 14 residues. Looked up from germline, CDR1 is SGHAT and CDR2 is FQNNGV. The CDR3 DNA follows: TGTGCCAGCAGCTCAGGGGTGGGCTACAATGAGCAGTTCTTC. This encodes CASSSGVGYNEQFF.

Many counts were recorded for this clonotype. Found in a library prepared for alpha chains, this beta chain is an off-target read, and its abundance has little meaning. This sequence joins TRBV7-8 and TRBJ1-1; D is ambiguous. CDR1 is SGHVS and CDR2 is FQNEAQ in the germline V gene. The length of the CDR3 is 14 residues. With 5 bases removed from V and 5 bases from J, the gap between germline ends came to 15 bases. The CDR3 loop is CASSLWTSGTEAFF. The CDR3 DNA follows: TGTGCCAGCAGCCTGTGGACCTCCGGAACTGAAGCTTTCTTT.

As regards this clonotype: In a library made to pick up alpha chains, this beta chain is a stray read with a size that means little. This sequence joins TRBV29-1 and TRBJ1-1; 7 bases align to TRBD1. CDR3 size: 15 residues. Germline trimming cut 2 bases from V and 3 bases from J; bases unmatched to any gene: 9. Germline V gene data show CDR1 as SQVTM and CDR2 as ANQGSEA. DNA of the CDR3: TGCAGCGTTGAACTACGGACAGGAGGGCACACTGAAGCTTTCTTT. Translating gives CSVELRTGGHTEAFF.

The sample holds many counts of this clonotype. This beta chain is a stray read from a library made for alpha chains; its abundance is not meaningful. V and J are TRBV20-1 and TRBJ1-2, with D possibly TRBD1 on 5 matching bases. Germline assignment: CDR1 DFQATT and CDR2 SNEGSKA (reference sequence). V was clipped by 3 bases and J by 8 bases, with 13 bases between them. CDR3 length: 12 amino acids. The CDR3: CSASQGGGGYTF. The CDR3 bases are TGCAGTGCTAGCCAGGGAGGCGGCGGCTACACCTTC.

This clonotype is medium-sized. The library was prepared for alpha chains; this beta chain is a stray read, so its frequency means little. V is TRBV28 and J is TRBJ2-6; a weak D match, TRBD2 (6 bases). V lost 5 bases, J lost 0 bases, and 14 bases lay in between. Germline V gives CDR1 MDHEN, CDR2 SYDVKM. The CDR3 contains 17 residues. DNA for the CDR3: TGTGCCAGCAGTGATAATGGGGGGACCTCTGGGGCCAACGTCCTGACTTTC. It is translated as CASSDNGGTSGANVLTF.

This clonotype occurred many times. This beta chain is a stray read from a library made for alpha chains; its abundance is not meaningful. The V gene is TRBV4-1, the J gene TRBJ2-2, with TRBD1 matching 9 bases. The CDR3 is 17 residues long. V trimming: 4 bases; J trimming: 4 bases; junction bases outside the gene matches: 10. Germline CDR1 reads MGHRA; CDR2 reads YSYEKL. The CDR3 DNA is TGCGCCAGCAGCCTCTCCGCCGGGACAGGGTTCACCGGGGAGCTGTTTTTT. Its protein is CASSLSAGTGFTGELFF.

In its sample, this clonotype was seen many times. A library made for alpha chains picked up this beta chain off target, so its size means little. The rearrangement uses TRBV2 and TRBJ2-1, with a tentative D call TRBD2 (5 bases). V shed 7 bases and J shed 0 bases, with 10 bases lying between them. This CDR3 has 14 amino acids. Germline V lookup: CDR1 SNHLY, CDR2 FYNNEI. CDR3 sequence (DNA): TGTGCCAGCAAGATAGCGAGCTCCTACAATGAGCAGTTCTTC. It yields the protein CASKIASSYNEQFF.

This clonotype was observed at least ten times. A library prepared for alpha chains yielded this beta chain as an off-target read; its size is of little meaning. The V and J genes are TRBV18 and TRBJ2-7; D tentatively reads TRBD1 or TRBD2 (5 bases each). V was shortened by 2 bases and J by 0 bases, with 14 bases between the two germline ends. The length of the CDR3 is 16 residues. Germline CDR1 is KGHSH and CDR2 is LQKENI. The CDR3 DNA reads TGTGCCAGCTCACCAGGAATCGGGGCGACCTCCTACGAGCAGTACTTC. This translates into CASSPGIGATSYEQYF.

On this clonotype: A library prepared for alpha chains yielded this beta chain as an off-target read; its size is of little meaning. The V call is TRBV12-3 or TRBV12-4, the J call TRBJ2-4; TRBD1 matches 7 bases. CDR3 size: 16 residues. J gave up 6 bases and V 0 bases, and 8 bases lay outside the gene matches. The CDR3: CASSLAPDRVLNIQYF. CDR3 in DNA: TGTGCCAGCAGTTTAGCTCCTGACAGGGTACTAAACATTCAGTACTTC.

There are many counts of this clonotype. The library was prepared for alpha chains; this beta chain is a stray read, so its frequency means little. CDR3 loop: CASSPRLQETQYF. CDR3 bases: TGTGCCAGCAGCCCCCGCCTCCAAGAGACCCAGTACTTC. This chain uses TRBV7-2 with TRBJ2-5; no clear D gene. Deletions cut 5 bases from V and 1 base from J, with 8 bases between. This CDR3 comprises 13 residues. CDR1 and CDR2 (germline): SGHTA, FQGNSA.

This clonotype was found many times. This beta chain is a stray sequence in a library constructed for alpha chains; its clone size is not meaningful. The gene calls are TRBV5-1 and TRBJ2-1, with unresolved D. V was shortened by 3 bases and J by 3 bases, with 4 bases between the two germline ends. CDR1 is SGHRS, CDR2 YFSETQ, per germline. This CDR3 has 12 amino acids. Here the CDR3 DNA reads TGCGCCAGCAGCTATAACTACAATGAGCAGTTCTTC. As protein: CASSYNYNEQFF.

This clonotype was recorded many times. The library was prepared for alpha chains; this beta chain is a stray read, so its frequency means little. This chain links TRBV29-1 with TRBJ1-3; D remains unclear. The CDR3 spans 13 residues. CDR1 SQVTM and CDR2 ANQGSEA come from the germline V gene. V lost 6 bases, J lost 2 bases, and 11 bases lay in between. The CDR3 DNA follows: TGCAGCGTACGGACTTCGGCTGGAAACACCATATATTTT. Translated, it gives CSVRTSAGNTIYF.